What follows are 21 T cell receptor beta chains derived from one specimen sequenced in a study of blood T cell repertoires in COVID-19. Assay: immunoSEQ multiplex PCR; the TCRdb copy retains only in-frame clones and omits some. The sample holds some 140,000 clones; more than 60% are singletons and the top ten take around 13%. The sequenced sample consisted of peripheral blood. Every receptor here comes from a man older than 75 with acute or convalescent COVID-19.

V gene TRBV11-2 combines with J gene TRBJ1-2, with D unclear. The V end was cut by 1 base, the J end by 6 bases, with 6 bases between. The CDR3 has 12 residues. Germline-derived CDR1 and CDR2 are SGHAT and FQNNGV. The CDR3 loop is CASSLGGDGYTF. In DNA, the CDR3 is TGTGCCAGCAGCTTAGGAGGAGATGGCTACACCTTC.

This clone occurred a few times. The rearrangement links TRBV3-1 (or the pseudogene TRBV3-2) to TRBJ1-1; perhaps TRBD1 as D (6 bases). Germline CDR1 and CDR2: LGHDT and YNNKEL (reference sequence). Trimming removed 4 bases at V and 1 base at J, with 7 bases between. The CDR3 totals 13 residues. In DNA form, the CDR3 reads TGTGCCAGCAGCCCGGGACAGAACACTGAAGCTTTCTTT. Protein: CASSPGQNTEAFF.

This chain joins TRBV28 and TRBJ1-2; D is possibly TRBD1 (6 bases). The germline V gene has CDR1 MDHEN and CDR2 SYDVKM. Trimming left V 5 bases short and J 3 bases short, with 13 bases between. This CDR3 comprises 14 residues. The CDR3 region has the DNA TGTGCCAGCAGTCGGACAGTAAATTACTATGGCTACACCTTC. It specifies CASSRTVNYYGYTF.

This clone was counted a few times. The chain recombines TRBV29-1 with TRBJ2-1, with 12 nucleotides matching TRBD1. V shed 1 base, J shed 4 bases, and the junction held 2 bases outside the gene matches. The CDR3 is 15 residues long. In germline, CDR1 is SQVTM, CDR2 ANQGSEA. Written as DNA, the CDR3 is TGCAGCGTTGAAGGGGACAGGGGGCTTTACAATGAGCAGTTCTTC. Its translation: CSVEGDRGLYNEQFF.

CDR3 region: CASSPRGGDNEQFF. Here the CDR3 DNA reads TGTGCCAGCAGCCCCCGGGGGGGGGACAATGAGCAGTTCTTC. The chain couples TRBV9 to TRBJ2-1; TRBD2 agrees at 8 bases. The CDR3 consists of 14 residues. The V segment lost 4 bases and the J segment 5 bases; nucleotides outside the gene matches: 5. Germline CDR1 reads SGDLS; CDR2 reads YYNGEE.

This clone was seen only once. The gene calls are TRBV12-3 or TRBV12-4 and TRBJ1-2; D possibly corresponds to TRBD1 (5 bases). The CDR3 is 13 residues long. The ends were cut back, 1 base at V and 8 bases at J, with 11 bases in the middle. The CDR3 nucleotides are TGTGCCAGCAGTTTAGATGGGGCGCCGGGCTACACCTTC. This gives the protein CASSLDGAPGYTF.

V gene TRBV6-5 combines with J gene TRBJ1-1; D unresolved. The CDR3 extends over 14 amino acids. Trimming stripped 6 bases from V and 4 bases from J, with 15 bases between. Germline CDR1 reads MNHEY; CDR2 reads SVGAGI. CDR3 sequence reads: CASSKNPLGTEAFF. The CDR3 DNA is TGTGCCAGCAGCAAAAACCCCCTAGGCACTGAAGCTTTCTTT.

The chain is built from TRBV10-1 and TRBJ2-1, with D possibly being TRBD2 (5 bases). Trimming left V 10 bases short and J 0 bases short, with 31 bases between. The CDR3 sequence is 20 residues long. Germline CDR1 and CDR2: WNHNN and SYGVQD (reference sequence). For the CDR3, the DNA is TGCGCCACTCTCCCCCCGGCGGGTAAACCGCCGGGGAGCTCCTACAATGAGCAGTTCTTC. Translated: CATLPPAGKPPGSSYNEQFF.

The J gene is TRBJ2-6, the V gene TRBV2; 8 positions agree with TRBD1. V dropped 6 bases and J dropped 2; count of bases not matched to a gene: 3. Germline assignment: CDR1 SNHLY and CDR2 FYNNEI. This CDR3 spans 15 amino acids. The CDR3 loop is CASRGDRTGANVLTF. DNA for the CDR3: TGTGCCAGCAGGGGGGACAGGACTGGGGCCAACGTCCTGACTTTC.

The chain has TRBV19 and TRBJ2-1; TRBD1 agrees at 9 bases. The CDR3 length is 19 residues. Per the germline V gene, CDR1 is LNHDA and CDR2 is SQIVND (reference sequence). The V segment lost 0 bases and the J segment 5 bases; nucleotides outside the gene matches: 14. CDR3 in amino acids: CASSIDSSGDRARHNEQFF. The CDR3 region has the DNA TGTGCCAGTAGTATAGATTCGTCCGGGGACAGGGCCAGGCACAATGAGCAGTTCTTC.

This clone was observed once. J is TRBJ1-1 and V is TRBV2; a weak D match, TRBD1 (6 bases). CDR3 length equals 16 residues. Per the germline V gene, CDR1 is SNHLY and CDR2 is FYNNEI. The ends were cut back, 5 bases at V and 1 base at J, with 17 bases in the middle. The CDR3 region is CASSSSRQVRNTEAFF. CDR3 nucleotide sequence: TGTGCCAGCAGTTCCAGCCGACAGGTCAGGAACACTGAAGCTTTCTTT. Using reference TRBV2 and TRBJ1-1 for the parts outside the CDR3, the full variable domain is EPEVTQTPSHQVTQMGQEVILRCVPISNHLYFYWYRQILGQKVEFLVSFYNNEISEKSEIFDDQFSVERPDGSNFTLKIRSTKLEDSAMYFCASSSSRQVRNTEAFFGQGTRLTVV.

The J gene is TRBJ1-6, the V gene TRBV6-5; 8 bases match TRBD1. Germline CDR1 and CDR2: MNHEY and SVGAGI. The CDR3 is made up of 15 amino acids. V was clipped by 2 bases and J by 10 bases; unmatched bases: 7. DNA for the CDR3: TGTGCCAGCAGTTACCGACAGGGGTTGGGATCACCCCTCCACTTT. Its translation: CASSYRQGLGSPLHF.

This clone occurred once. The chain combines TRBV5-6 with TRBJ1-2; 8 bases agree with TRBD1. The V gene end was trimmed by 4 bases and the J gene end by 4 bases; junction bases not matched to a gene: 6. Germline CDR1 reads SGHDT; CDR2 reads YYEEEE. CDR3 length equals 14 residues. CDR3 loop: CASSVGQEIYGYTF. In DNA, the CDR3 is TGTGCCAGCAGCGTGGGACAGGAGATCTATGGCTACACCTTC. The entire variable domain, with the rest obtained from reference TRBV5-6 and TRBJ1-2, is as follows: DAGVTQSPTHLIKTRGQQVTLRCSPKSGHDTVSWYQQALGQGPQFIFQYYEEEERQRGNFPDRFSGHQFPNYSSELNVNALLLGDSALYLCASSVGQEIYGYTFGSGTRLTVV.

The CDR3 nucleotides read TGTGCCAGCAGCTTACAAGCGGGGATCACAGATACGCAGTATTTT. It is translated as CASSLQAGITDTQYF. J is TRBJ2-3 and V is TRBV5-6; 7 bases agree with TRBD2. The CDR3 spans 15 residues. The germline V gene encodes CDR1 SGHDT and CDR2 YYEEEE. J was trimmed by 2 bases and V by 2 bases; bases with no gene match: 5.

The chain joins TRBV4-3 to TRBJ2-3; 8 positions agree with TRBD1. CDR1 and CDR2 (germline): LGHNA, YSLEER. With V trimmed by 1 base and J by 0 bases, 3 bases remained unmatched. The CDR3 loop spans 16 amino acids. The CDR3 sequence: CASSQGDRLSTDTQYF. The CDR3 DNA reads as TGCGCCAGCAGCCAAGGGGACAGGTTAAGCACAGATACGCAGTATTTT.

The rearrangement links TRBV5-4 to TRBJ1-2; weak D call: TRBD1 (6 bases). Trimming removed 4 bases at V and 7 bases at J, with 20 bases between. The CDR3 length is 15 residues. Germline V gene lookup returns CDR1 SGHNT and CDR2 YYREEE (reference sequence). CDR3 residues: CASSTEQGGLGGYTF. Written as DNA, the CDR3 is TGTGCCAGCAGCACCGAACAGGGTGGTTTGGGTGGCTACACCTTC.

This clone was seen just once. The V call is TRBV4-1, the J call TRBJ2-4; D is undetermined. V gave up 0 bases and J gave up 0 bases, with 9 bases separating them. The CDR3 runs to 16 residues. Germline-derived CDR1 and CDR2 are MGHRA and YSYEKL. Here the CDR3 DNA reads TGCGCCAGCAGCCAAGAGGGCTTCTCAGCCAAAAACATTCAGTACTTC. It is translated as CASSQEGFSAKNIQYF.

This chain uses TRBV10-2 with TRBJ2-1; the D is unclear. CDR3 length: 12 residues. Per the germline V gene, CDR1 is WSHSY and CDR2 is SAAADI. V was pared by 5 bases and J by 15 bases, with 17 bases between. CDR3 nucleotides: TGCGCCAGCAGTTCCCTGATTGGCTTTTTGTTCTTC. Its translation: CASSSLIGFLFF.

The chain recombines TRBV15 with TRBJ2-3; TRBD2 is a possible D gene (6 bases). The CDR3 loop spans 13 amino acids. Germline CDR1 is LNHNV and CDR2 is YYDKDF (reference sequence). V was clipped by 7 bases and J by 5 bases, with 13 bases between them. This chain's CDR3 is CATKEGIEDTQYF. CDR3 DNA sequence: TGTGCCACCAAGGAGGGGATCGAAGATACGCAGTATTTT. The variable domain in full, with the rest retrieved from reference TRBV15 and TRBJ2-3, is DAMVIQNPRYQVTQFGKPVTLSCSQTLNHNVMYWYQQKSSQAPKLLFHYYDKDFNNEADTPDNFQSRRPNTSFCFLDIRSPGLGDTAMYLCATKEGIEDTQYFGPGTRLTVL.

The chain carries TRBV7-2 and TRBJ2-3; 7 nucleotides agree with TRBD1. CDR3 length equals 16 residues. Per the germline V gene, CDR1 is SGHTA and CDR2 is FQGNSA. J lost 2 bases, V lost 4 bases, and 9 bases had no gene match. The DNA of the CDR3 is TGTGCCAGCAGCTCCCGGACAGGCCGACCCACAGATACGCAGTATTTT. This sequence encodes CASSSRTGRPTDTQYF.

This sequence joins TRBV9 and TRBJ1-2; 8 bases agree with TRBD1. The CDR3 runs to 15 residues. Germline CDR1 SGDLS, CDR2 YYNGEE. V shed 3 bases and J 2 bases; nucleotides not matched to a gene: 6. The CDR3 DNA follows: TGTGCCAGCAGCGCCCCCTCAGGGGGCAACTATGGCTACACCTTC. As protein: CASSAPSGGNYGYTF.